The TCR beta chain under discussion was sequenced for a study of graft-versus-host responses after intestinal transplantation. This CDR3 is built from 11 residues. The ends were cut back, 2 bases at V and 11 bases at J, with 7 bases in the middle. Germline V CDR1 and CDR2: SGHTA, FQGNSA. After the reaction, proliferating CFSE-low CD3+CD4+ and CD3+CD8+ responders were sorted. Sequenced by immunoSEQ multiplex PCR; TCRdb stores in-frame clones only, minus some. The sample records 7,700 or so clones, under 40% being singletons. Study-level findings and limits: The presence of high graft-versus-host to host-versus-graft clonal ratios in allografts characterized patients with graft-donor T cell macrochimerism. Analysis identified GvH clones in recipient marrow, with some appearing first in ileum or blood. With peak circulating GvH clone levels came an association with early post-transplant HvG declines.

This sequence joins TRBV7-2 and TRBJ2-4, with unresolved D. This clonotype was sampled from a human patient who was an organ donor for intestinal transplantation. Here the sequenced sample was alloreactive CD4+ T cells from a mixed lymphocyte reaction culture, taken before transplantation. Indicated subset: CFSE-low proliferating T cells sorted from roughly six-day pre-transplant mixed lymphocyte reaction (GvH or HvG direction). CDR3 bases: TGTGCCAGCAGCTTATTGGGCGTTCAGTACTTC. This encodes CASSLLGVQYF.